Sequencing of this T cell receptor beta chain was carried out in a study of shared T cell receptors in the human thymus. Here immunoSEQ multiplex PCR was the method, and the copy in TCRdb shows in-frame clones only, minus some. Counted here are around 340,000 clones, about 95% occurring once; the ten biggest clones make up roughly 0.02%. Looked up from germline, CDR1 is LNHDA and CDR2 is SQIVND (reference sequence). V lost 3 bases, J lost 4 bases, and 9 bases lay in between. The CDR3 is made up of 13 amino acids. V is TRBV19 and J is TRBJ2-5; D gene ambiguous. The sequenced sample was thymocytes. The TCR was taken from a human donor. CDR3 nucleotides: TGTGCCAGTAGTATGACCAGACTAGAGACCCAGTACTTC. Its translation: CASSMTRLETQYF.